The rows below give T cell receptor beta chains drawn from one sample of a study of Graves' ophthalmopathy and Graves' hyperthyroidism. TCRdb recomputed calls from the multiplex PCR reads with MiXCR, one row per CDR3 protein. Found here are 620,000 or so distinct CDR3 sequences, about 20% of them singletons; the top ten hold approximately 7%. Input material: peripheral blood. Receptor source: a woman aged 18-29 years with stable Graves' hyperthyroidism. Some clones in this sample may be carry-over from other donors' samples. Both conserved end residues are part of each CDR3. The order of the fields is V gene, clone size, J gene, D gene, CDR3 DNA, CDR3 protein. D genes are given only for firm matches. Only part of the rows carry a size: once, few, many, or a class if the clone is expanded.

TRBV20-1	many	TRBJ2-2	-	TGCAGTGCTGTGGAACGAGACACCGGGGAGCTGTTTTTT	CSAVERDTGELFF
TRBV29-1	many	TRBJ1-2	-	TGCAGCGTTGCTGGGGCTCGGGGCTACACCTTC	CSVAGARGYTF
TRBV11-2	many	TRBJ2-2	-	TGTGCCAGCGGAGGGAGAAGGAACACCGGGGAGCTGTTTTTT	CASGGRRNTGELFF
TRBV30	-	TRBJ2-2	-	TGTGCCTGGAGTTTAGCGTACACCGGGGAGCTGTTTTTT	CAWSLAYTGELFF
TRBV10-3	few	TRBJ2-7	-	TGTGCCATCAGTGAGCCGGGGCCACGCGACGAGCAGTACTTC	CAISEPGPRDEQYF
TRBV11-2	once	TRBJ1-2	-	TGTGCCAGCAGCTTTGTGGGGGGCGGGTATGGCTACACCTTC	CASSFVGGGYGYTF
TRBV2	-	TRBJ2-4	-	TGTGCCAGCAGTGAGAACACCAAAAACATTCAGTACTTC	CASSENTKNIQYF
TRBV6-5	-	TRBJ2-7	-	TGTGCCAGCAGTTACTCGTGGGACATTGCCTACGAGCAGTACTTC	CASSYSWDIAYEQYF
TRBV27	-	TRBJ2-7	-	TGTGCCAGCAGCTCTGACCCGGAGCGCGAGCAGTACTTC	CASSSDPEREQYF
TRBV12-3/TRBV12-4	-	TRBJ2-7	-	TGTGCCAGCAGTTTATCCGGACCAAGCCAGTACTACGAGCAGTACTTC	CASSLSGPSQYYEQYF
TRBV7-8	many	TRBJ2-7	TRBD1	TGTGCCAGCAGCCCCGGGACAGGGGTTCGGTACGAGCAGTACTTC	CASSPGTGVRYEQYF
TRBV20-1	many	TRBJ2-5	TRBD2	TGCAGTGCCATCCATTCGGGGGGGCGGGAGACCCAGTACTTC	CSAIHSGGRETQYF
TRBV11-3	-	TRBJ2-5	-	TGTGCCAGCAGCTCGGACTCACCCGTGGAGACCCAGTACTTC	CASSSDSPVETQYF
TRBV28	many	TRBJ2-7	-	TGTGCCAGCAGTTTATACCCAGGAGTCTTGAGATCCTACGAGCAGTACTTC	CASSLYPGVLRSYEQYF
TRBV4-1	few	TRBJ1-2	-	TGCGCCAGCAGCCCTCCTAGGAAGGATGGCTACACCTTC	CASSPPRKDGYTF
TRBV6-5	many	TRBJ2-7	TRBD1	TGTGCCAGCAGTTACCGGCCACAGGGGCACTCCTACGAGCAGTACTTC	CASSYRPQGHSYEQYF
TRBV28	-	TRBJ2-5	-	TGTGCCAGCAGTCACAGGACCGACCGCGGGGAGACCCAGTACTTC	CASSHRTDRGETQYF
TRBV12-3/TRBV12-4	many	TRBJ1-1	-	TGTGCCAGCAGTTTAGGGGGGCCGAACACTGAAGCTTTCTTT	CASSLGGPNTEAFF
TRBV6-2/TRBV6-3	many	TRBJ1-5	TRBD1	TGTGCCAGCAGTCACGGACAGGGTCGCCAGCCCCAGCATTTT	CASSHGQGRQPQHF
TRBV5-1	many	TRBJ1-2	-	TGCGCCAGCAGCCTGGGCGGGACAACGGCTTCCTATGGCTACACCTTC	CASSLGGTTASYGYTF
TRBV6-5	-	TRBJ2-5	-	TGTGCCAGCAGTTACGGGGGTTTGGGGACCCAGTACTTC	CASSYGGLGTQYF
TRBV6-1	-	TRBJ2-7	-	TGTGCCAGCAGCCTTGAGGGGGGGTTCTCCTACGAGCAGTACTTC	CASSLEGGFSYEQYF
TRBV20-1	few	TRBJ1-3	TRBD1	TGCAGTGCTCTACCGGACAGGGGGTTGGGAAACACCATATATTTT	CSALPDRGLGNTIYF
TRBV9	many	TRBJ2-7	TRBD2	TGTGCCAGCAGCGGGAAGAGCGGGAGGTTCGAGCAGTACTTC	CASSGKSGRFEQYF
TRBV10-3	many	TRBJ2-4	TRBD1	TGTGCCATCAGTGACCGGGACAGGGGAAACATTCAGTACTTC	CAISDRDRGNIQYF
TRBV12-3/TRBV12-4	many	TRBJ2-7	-	TGTGCCAGCAGTCCTAGTAGGGTCTACACCTACGAGCAGTACTTC	CASSPSRVYTYEQYF
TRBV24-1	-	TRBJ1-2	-	TGTGCCACCAGTGATTTGGGTGGCTACACCTTC	CATSDLGGYTF
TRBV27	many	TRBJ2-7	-	TGTGCCAGCAGTTTGAAGCCCTCCTACGAGCAGTACTTC	CASSLKPSYEQYF
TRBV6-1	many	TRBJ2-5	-	TGTGCCAGCAGGTGGGGGGCGGAGGAGACCCAGTACTTC	CASRWGAEETQYF
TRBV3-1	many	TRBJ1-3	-	TGTGCCAGCAGCGCAGACCTTGGGAGAGCCTACTCCAGCTCTGGAAACACCATATATTTT	CASSADLGRAYSSSGNTIYF
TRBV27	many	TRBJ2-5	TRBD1	TGTGCCAGCAGTACCCGCCTGCGAGGGGGCTTAGAGACCCAGTACTTC	CASSTRLRGGLETQYF
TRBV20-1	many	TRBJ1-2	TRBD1	TGCAGTGCAATCCCCTGGGACAGGGTTTTAAGTGATGGCTACACCTTC	CSAIPWDRVLSDGYTF
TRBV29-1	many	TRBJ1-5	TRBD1	TGCAGCGTCAGGACAGGGTTCAATAGCAATCAGCCCCAGCATTTT	CSVRTGFNSNQPQHF
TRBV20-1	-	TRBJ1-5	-	TGCAGTGCTAAGGCCTCCGGTTCTAGCAATCAGCCCCAGCATTTT	CSAKASGSSNQPQHF
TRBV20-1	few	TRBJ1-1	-	TGCAGTGCTAGAGATTTACGGATGAACACTGAAGCTTTCTTT	CSARDLRMNTEAFF
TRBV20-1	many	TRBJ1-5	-	TGCAGTGCTAGAAGTCGGAATCAGCCCCAGCATTTT	CSARSRNQPQHF
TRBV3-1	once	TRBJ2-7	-	TGTGCTAGCAGCCAAGAGCGTGGGGTGGGGACCAATACCTACGAGCAGTGCTTC	CASSQERGVGTNTYEQCF
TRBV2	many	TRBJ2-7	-	TGTGCCAGCAGCGAAGCCTACGAGCAGTACTTC	CASSEAYEQYF